Below, 2 T cell receptor beta chains from the same sample are listed, as sequenced in a study of control samples from healthy donors and cancer patients. Only in-frame clones appear in the TCRdb table, and some are missing; sequencing was by immunoSEQ multiplex PCR. This sample has around 200,000 clones, with over 90% found just once. The source material was blood. These receptors were obtained from a man in his fifties or sixties in good health.

This chain joins TRBV6-1 and TRBJ1-5; no clear D. The CDR3 is 16 residues long. CDR1 and CDR2 from the germline V gene are MNHNS and SASEGT. The V end lost 3 bases, the J end lost 0 bases, and 12 bases lay between the germline ends. Here the CDR3 DNA reads TGTGCCAGCAGTGACCCGGTACAGAATAGCAATCAGCCCCAGCATTTT. Translation: CASSDPVQNSNQPQHF.

The V call is TRBV12-3 or TRBV12-4, the J call TRBJ2-7; D may be TRBD1 (6 bases). This CDR3 has 13 residues. The V end lost 6 bases, the J end lost 2 bases, and 11 bases lay between the germline ends. Written as DNA, the CDR3 is TGTGCCAGCAGCCTCGGGGACACCTACGAGCAGTACGTC. Amino acids: CASSLGDTYEQYV.